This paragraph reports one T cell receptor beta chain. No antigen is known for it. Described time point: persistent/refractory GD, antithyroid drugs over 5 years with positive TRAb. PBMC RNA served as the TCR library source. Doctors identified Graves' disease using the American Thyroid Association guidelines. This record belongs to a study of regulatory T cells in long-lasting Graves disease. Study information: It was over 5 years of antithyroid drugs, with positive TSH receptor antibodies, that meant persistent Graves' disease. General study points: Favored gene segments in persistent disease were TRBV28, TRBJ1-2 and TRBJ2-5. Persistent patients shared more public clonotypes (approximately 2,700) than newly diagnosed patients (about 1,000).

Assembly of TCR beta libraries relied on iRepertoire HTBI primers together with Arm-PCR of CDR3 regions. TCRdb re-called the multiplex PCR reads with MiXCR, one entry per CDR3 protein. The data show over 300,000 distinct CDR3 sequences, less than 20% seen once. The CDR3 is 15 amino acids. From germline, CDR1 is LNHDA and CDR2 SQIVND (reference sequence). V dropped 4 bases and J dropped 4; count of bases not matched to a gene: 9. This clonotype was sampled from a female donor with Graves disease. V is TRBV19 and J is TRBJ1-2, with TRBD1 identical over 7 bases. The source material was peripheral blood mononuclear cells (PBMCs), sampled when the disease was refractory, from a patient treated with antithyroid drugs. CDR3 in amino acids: CASSSTQGPRYGYTF. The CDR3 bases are TGTGCCAGTAGTAGTACACAGGGGCCGCGCTATGGCTACACCTTC.